This TCR beta chain was sequenced during a study of human T cells and chemical hapten exposure. Study overall: TCR yields per sample varied, mainly owing to small pooled library volume differences.

This sample's time point: pre-sensitization, week 0. As to treatment: therapeutic diphenylcyclopropenone sensitization with weekly scalp DPC. This clonotype has a count of ten or more. MiXCR, applied by TCRdb to the RACE reads, yields one record per CDR3 protein. Among roughly 380,000 distinct CDR3 sequences, 4% to 6% were seen once, and the ten largest hold 2.6%. Between the trimmed V and J ends, which lost 7 bases and 3 bases, there was a span of 15 bases. Per the germline V gene, CDR1 is SNHLY and CDR2 is FYNNEI. The CDR3 has 15 residues. J is TRBJ2-2 and V is TRBV2; D is undetermined. The TCR originated in a woman aged 45-65 years with alopecia areata. Some clones in this sample may be carry-over from other donors' samples. The sample was whole blood, taken in connection with sensitization to the hapten diphenylcyclopropenone (DPC). The CDR3 protein is CASTKSNTYTGELFF. In DNA, the CDR3 is TGTGCCAGCACCAAAAGCAACACCTACACCGGGGAGCTGTTTTTT.